Listed below are T cell receptor beta chains from one sample, sequenced in a study of cytomegalovirus exposure and HLA in healthy donors. TCRdb keeps only in-frame clones here, not all; method: immunoSEQ multiplex PCR. Here the sample spans more than 150,000 clones, over 70% being singletons. The sample was PBMCs. These receptors were collected from a woman aged 45-60 years in good health and CMV-seropositive. Both conserved end residues are part of each CDR3. Each record gives: D gene, clone size, V gene, CDR3 length, J gene, CDR3 DNA, CDR3 protein. D genes are given only for firm matches. Some rows mark clone size as missing; the rest say once, few, many or name a class of expanded clone.

d_call: .; clone_size: few; v_call: TRBV12-2; cdr3_length: 17; j_call: TRBJ1-4; cdr3_nt: TGTGCAAGTCGCCTCCGACAGGGAGACTCAACTAATGAAAAACTGTTTTTT; cdr3_aa: CASRLRQGDSTNEKLFF
d_call: TRBD1; clone_size: once; v_call: TRBV2; cdr3_length: 17; j_call: TRBJ1-1; cdr3_nt: TGTGCCAGCAGTCCCCGCCGGGACAGGGGGCTGTGGACTGAAGCTTTCTTT; cdr3_aa: CASSPRRDRGLWTEAFF
d_call: TRBD1; clone_size: few; v_call: TRBV19; cdr3_length: 12; j_call: TRBJ1-2; cdr3_nt: TGTGCCAGTGGACAGGGTAACTATGGCTACACCTTC; cdr3_aa: CASGQGNYGYTF
d_call: .; clone_size: .; v_call: TRBV28; cdr3_length: 14; j_call: TRBJ2-5; cdr3_nt: TGTGCCAGCAGTGGGGGGAGTCCGCAAGAGACCCAGTACTTC; cdr3_aa: CASSGGSPQETQYF
d_call: TRBD1; clone_size: .; v_call: TRBV29-1; cdr3_length: 13; j_call: TRBJ2-3; cdr3_nt: TGCAGCGTGGTGACAGGGGGCACAGATACGCAGTATTTT; cdr3_aa: CSVVTGGTDTQYF
d_call: TRBD1; clone_size: .; v_call: TRBV7-9; cdr3_length: 13; j_call: TRBJ2-1; cdr3_nt: TGTGCCAGCAGCTTAGAGCAGGGGGCTCGGCAGTTCTTC; cdr3_aa: CASSLEQGARQFF
d_call: TRBD1; clone_size: .; v_call: TRBV28; cdr3_length: 13; j_call: TRBJ1-1; cdr3_nt: TGTGCCAGCTGGGGACAGGGGAACACTGAAGCTTTCTTT; cdr3_aa: CASWGQGNTEAFF
d_call: .; clone_size: once; v_call: TRBV21-1; cdr3_length: 14; j_call: TRBJ1-2; cdr3_nt: TGTGCCAGCACCCCAGGGGAGTCCAACTATGGCTACACCTTC; cdr3_aa: CASTPGESNYGYTF
d_call: TRBD1; clone_size: .; v_call: TRBV11-3; cdr3_length: 15; j_call: TRBJ1-4; cdr3_nt: TGTGCCAGCAGCCCTCGGACAGGCAACAATGAAAAACTGTTTTTT; cdr3_aa: CASSPRTGNNEKLFF
d_call: .; clone_size: .; v_call: TRBV7-2; cdr3_length: 14; j_call: TRBJ1-2; cdr3_nt: TGTGCCAGCAGCTCCGCCGGGACACACGATGGCTACACCTTC; cdr3_aa: CASSSAGTHDGYTF
d_call: .; clone_size: .; v_call: TRBV6-5; cdr3_length: 14; j_call: TRBJ1-2; cdr3_nt: TGTGCCAGCACTCCCCTCGAGGGTGACTATGGCTACACCTTC; cdr3_aa: CASTPLEGDYGYTF
d_call: .; clone_size: once; v_call: TRBV28; cdr3_length: 13; j_call: TRBJ1-4; cdr3_nt: TGTGCCAGCAGTTTTAATCTAAGAGGAAAACTGTTTTTT; cdr3_aa: CASSFNLRGKLFF
d_call: .; clone_size: .; v_call: TRBV20-1; cdr3_length: 11; j_call: TRBJ2-1; cdr3_nt: TGCAGTGCTAGAATCCGTCGTGAGCAGTTCTTC; cdr3_aa: CSARIRREQFF
d_call: .; clone_size: .; v_call: TRBV4-1; cdr3_length: 16; j_call: TRBJ2-2; cdr3_nt: TGCGCCAGCAGCCCCCCGGTGCGGAGGAACACCGGGGAGCTGTTTTTT; cdr3_aa: CASSPPVRRNTGELFF
d_call: .; clone_size: .; v_call: TRBV18; cdr3_length: 14; j_call: TRBJ1-2; cdr3_nt: TGTGCCAGCTCACTTACGGACAGAGACTATGGCTACACCTTC; cdr3_aa: CASSLTDRDYGYTF
d_call: TRBD1; clone_size: .; v_call: TRBV4-1; cdr3_length: 18; j_call: TRBJ2-4; cdr3_nt: TGCGCCAGCAGCCAAGGCCTAGGGGGCGCGGGTGCCAAAAACATTCAGTACTTC; cdr3_aa: CASSQGLGGAGAKNIQYF
d_call: TRBD2; clone_size: .; v_call: TRBV11-2; cdr3_length: 16; j_call: TRBJ2-1; cdr3_nt: TGTGCCAGCAGCTTTAGCGGGGGATACTCCTACAATGAGCAGTTCTTC; cdr3_aa: CASSFSGGYSYNEQFF
d_call: .; clone_size: .; v_call: TRBV7-9; cdr3_length: 13; j_call: TRBJ2-1; cdr3_nt: TGTGCCAGCAGTAGGGACATTGGCAATGAGCAGTTCTTC; cdr3_aa: CASSRDIGNEQFF
d_call: .; clone_size: few; v_call: TRBV19; cdr3_length: 14; j_call: TRBJ2-5; cdr3_nt: TGTGCCAGTAGTATGGGAGGACGGGAAGAGACCCAGTACTTC; cdr3_aa: CASSMGGREETQYF
d_call: .; clone_size: .; v_call: TRBV5-1; cdr3_length: 15; j_call: TRBJ2-1; cdr3_nt: TGCGCCAGCAGCTTGTTCGGGGGGCACTACAATGAGCAGTTCTTC; cdr3_aa: CASSLFGGHYNEQFF
d_call: .; clone_size: few; v_call: TRBV29-1; cdr3_length: 13; j_call: TRBJ1-2; cdr3_nt: TGCAGCGTTGTGCCCCCCGGGGGGTATGGCTACACCTTC; cdr3_aa: CSVVPPGGYGYTF
d_call: .; clone_size: .; v_call: TRBV4-3; cdr3_length: 16; j_call: TRBJ1-1; cdr3_nt: TGCGCCAGCAGCCCAACACAGGGTCCGATGAACACTGAAGCTTTCTTT; cdr3_aa: CASSPTQGPMNTEAFF
d_call: .; clone_size: few; v_call: TRBV2; cdr3_length: 13; j_call: TRBJ2-3; cdr3_nt: TGTGCCAGCAGTGGACTCGGCACAGATACGCAGTATTTT; cdr3_aa: CASSGLGTDTQYF